Following are 19 T cell receptor beta chains from one sample sequenced in a study of T cell repertoires in cytomegalovirus infection. No antigen has been identified for these receptors. MiXCR, run by TCRdb on the reads, gives a single entry per CDR3 protein. The sample records about half a million distinct CDR3 sequences, roughly 46% being singletons. The specimen was cultured PBMCs, collected from culture after CMV antigen stimulation. The receptor source for this set is a human donor in good health (CMV status not recorded). Some clones in this sample may be carry-over from other donors' samples.

This clonotype was detected a few times. The chain couples TRBV6-5 to TRBJ2-5; tentatively, D is TRBD1 or TRBD2 (5 bases each). V lost 2 bases to trimming and J lost 4 bases, with 8 bases between them. CDR1 is MNHEY, CDR2 SVGAGI, per germline. The CDR3 has 13 amino acids. The CDR3 DNA reads TGTGCCAGCAGTTACCTGGGGACAGAGACCCAGTACTTC. It specifies CASSYLGTETQYF.

This clonotype showed up just a few times. This rearrangement joins TRBV18 to TRBJ2-1; the D is unclear. The CDR3 runs 13 residues. The germline V gene has CDR1 KGHSH and CDR2 LQKENI. Trimming removed 8 bases from V and 4 bases from J, with 12 bases in between. The CDR3 region is CASSPPSYNEQFF. CDR3 DNA sequence: TGTGCCAGCAGCCCCCCTAGTTACAATGAGCAGTTCTTC.

This chain links TRBV6-1 with TRBJ2-7; D is possibly TRBD1 (6 bases). Trimming cost V 7 bases and J 3 bases, with 16 bases left between them. The germline V gene encodes CDR1 MNHNS and CDR2 SASEGT. CDR3 length equals 14 residues. CDR3 DNA sequence: TGTGCCAGCACTACGGGACACTTGGACTACGAGCAGTACTTC. This gives the protein CASTTGHLDYEQYF.

The gene calls are TRBV2 and TRBJ2-5; 12 positions match TRBD2. Germline lookup yields CDR1 SNHLY and CDR2 FYNNEI. With V trimmed by 7 bases and J by 5 bases, 8 bases remained unmatched. The CDR3 length is 15 residues. CDR3 nucleotide sequence: TGTGCCAGCACAGGCCTAGCGGGGGGGCCGGAGACCCAGTACTTC. This translates into CASTGLAGGPETQYF.

This chain joins TRBV7-2 and TRBJ2-3; maybe TRBD1 (6 bases). CDR1 is SGHTA, CDR2 FQGNSA, per germline. The CDR3 contains 15 residues. The V end lost 4 bases, the J end lost 3 bases, and 14 bases lay between the germline ends. The CDR3 bases are TGTGCCAGCAGCTGGTCCCAGGGGAAGACAGATACGCAGTATTTT. Amino acids: CASSWSQGKTDTQYF.

The V and J genes are TRBV9 and TRBJ1-6, with D perhaps TRBD1 (5 bases). This CDR3 region has 15 residues. Germline CDR1 reads SGDLS; CDR2 reads YYNGEE. V was pared by 4 bases and J by 6 bases, with 14 bases between. The CDR3 sequence: CASSLTAGGNSPLHF. The CDR3 nucleotides read TGTGCCAGCAGCCTCACGGCGGGGGGTAATTCACCCCTCCACTTT.

V usage is TRBV7-2 and J usage is TRBJ1-5; no reliable D call. The CDR3 contains 15 residues. V was trimmed by 5 bases and J by 0 bases, leaving 11 bases between them. CDR1 is SGHTA, CDR2 FQGNSA, per germline. The DNA of the CDR3 is TGTGCCAGCAGCCCAACAGTGTATAGCAATCAGCCCCAGCATTTT. Protein product: CASSPTVYSNQPQHF.

The CDR3 DNA is TGTGCCAGCAGTTACTTGGTGGACGAGCAGTACTTC. It specifies CASSYLVDEQYF. V usage is TRBV6-6 and J usage is TRBJ2-7; unclear D gene. The CDR3 loop spans 12 amino acids. Trimming took off 1 base at V and 5 bases at J, with 6 bases between the two ends. Per germline, CDR1 MNHNY and CDR2 SVGAGI (reference sequence).

V usage is TRBV12-3 or TRBV12-4 and J usage is TRBJ1-5, with D perhaps TRBD1 (5 bases). V gave up 8 bases and J gave up 0 bases, with 11 bases separating them. The CDR3 runs 14 residues. CDR3: CASVRGDSNQPQHF. As DNA, the CDR3 is TGTGCCAGCGTTAGGGGCGATAGCAATCAGCCCCAGCATTTT.

J is TRBJ1-5 and V is TRBV7-3, with TRBD1 matching over 8 bases. Trimming took 5 bases from V and 4 from J; bases not matched to a gene: 7. Per the germline V gene, CDR1 is SGHTA and CDR2 is FQGTGA. The CDR3 has 15 amino acids. CDR3 amino acids: CASSPQTGENQPQHF. DNA for the CDR3: TGTGCCAGCAGCCCCCAGACAGGGGAGAATCAGCCCCAGCATTTT.

The V call is TRBV7-2, the J call TRBJ2-7, with a weak D call TRBD1 (5 bases). This CDR3 has 13 amino acids. Germline CDR1 reads SGHTA; CDR2 reads FQGNSA. V was clipped by 5 bases and J by 2 bases, with 10 bases between them. Here the CDR3 reads CASSPDRTYEQYF. CDR3 in DNA: TGTGCCAGCAGCCCCGACAGAACCTACGAGCAGTACTTC. Full variable domain (outside the CDR3, taken from reference TRBV7-2 and TRBJ2-7): GAGVSQSPSNKVTEKGKDVELRCDPISGHTALYWYRQSLGQGLEFLIYFQGNSAPDKSGLPSDRFSAERTGGSVSTLTIQRTQQEDSAVYLCASSPDRTYEQYFGPGTRLTVT.

This rearrangement joins TRBV5-5 to TRBJ1-4, with TRBD1 as a possible D gene (5 bases). Germline lookup yields CDR1 SGHKS and CDR2 YYEKEE (reference sequence). The CDR3 extends over 14 amino acids. V was cut by 5 bases and J by 5 bases, with 13 bases left in between. The DNA of the CDR3 is TGTGCCAGCAGTAACGGGGGGGACAATGAAAAACTGTTTTTT. It codes for CASSNGGDNEKLFF. Combining the CDR3 with reference TRBV5-5 and TRBJ1-4 gives the whole variable domain DAGVTQSPTHLIKTRGQQVTLRCSPISGHKSVSWYQQVLGQGPQFIFQYYEKEERGRGNFPDRFSARQFPNYSSELNVNALLLGDSALYLCASSNGGDNEKLFFGSGTQLSVL.

This clonotype turned up a few times. The chain links TRBV11-2 to TRBJ2-1; D may be TRBD2 (5 bases). The germline V gene has CDR1 SGHAT and CDR2 FQNNGV. The CDR3 has 15 amino acids. V shed 3 bases and J shed 9 bases, with 18 bases lying between them. The CDR3, as DNA: TGTGCCAGCAGCTTTATTGCAGGATGGGCGGGTGAGCAGTTCTTC. It specifies CASSFIAGWAGEQFF.

In this sample, this clonotype turned up a few times. The chain is built from TRBV6-2 or TRBV6-3 and TRBJ1-2; 7 nucleotides agree with TRBD1. This CDR3 has 16 amino acids. CDR1 MNHEY and CDR2 SVGEGT come from the germline V gene. V lost 5 bases and J lost 3; bases outside the gene matches: 12. CDR3 bases: TGTGCCAGCAGTACCCGACCAACAGGGGAAGACTATGGCTACACCTTC. This encodes CASSTRPTGEDYGYTF.

The chain's CDR3 is CSAAGLAGTSDTQYF. The CDR3 DNA reads TGCAGTGCTGCGGGACTAGCGGGAACGTCAGATACGCAGTATTTT. The V and J genes are TRBV20-1 and TRBJ2-3, with 13 nucleotides matching TRBD2. The CDR3 has 15 amino acids. The junction had 6 bases not matched to a gene; V was cut back by 5 bases and J by 4 bases. Germline-derived CDR1 and CDR2 are DFQATT and SNEGSKA (reference sequence).

This clonotype was recorded at least ten times. The chain combines TRBV7-2 with TRBJ1-3, with 9 bases matching TRBD1. Germline lookup yields CDR1 SGHTA and CDR2 FQGNSA. V shed 3 bases, J shed 2 bases, and the junction held 2 bases outside the gene matches. There are 15 residues in the CDR3. In DNA, the CDR3 is TGTGCCAGCAGCTTCAGGACAGGGGCTGGAAACACCATATATTTT. Amino acid sequence: CASSFRTGAGNTIYF.

The CDR3 nucleotides read TGTGCCAGCAGCCTAATAGCGGGAACCTACGAGCAGTACTTC. This translates into CASSLIAGTYEQYF. This chain uses TRBV7-8 with TRBJ2-7; TRBD2 agrees at 8 bases. CDR3 size: 14 residues. Germline CDR1 SGHVS, CDR2 FQNEAQ. V lost 5 bases, J lost 2 bases, and 5 bases stayed unmatched.

This clonotype was seen more than once but under ten times. The V call is TRBV19, the J call TRBJ2-5; D not resolved. V lost 3 bases to trimming and J lost 4 bases, with 12 bases between them. Germline CDR1 reads LNHDA; CDR2 reads SQIVND (reference sequence). The CDR3 contains 14 residues. This CDR3 is CASSMSSAGETQYF. CDR3 nucleotides: TGTGCCAGTAGTATGAGCTCCGCTGGAGAGACCCAGTACTTC.

This clonotype has only one observation. The V and J genes are TRBV23-1 and TRBJ2-3; D is unresolved. TRBV23-1 is recorded as an ORF, its role being uncertain. V shed 2 bases and J shed 0 bases, with 15 bases lying between them. CDR3 length equals 17 residues. For the CDR3, the DNA is TGCGCCAGCAGTCAAATCGGGTACGGCCGGAGCACAGATACGCAGTATTTT. Residues: CASSQIGYGRSTDTQYF.